The 13 T cell receptor beta chains given below trace back to one sample, sequenced in a study of blood T cells in healthy people across ages. A second PCR of about 7 to 12 cycles used a sample-barcoded 5' primer and a J-beta primer mix. MiXCR was run by TCRdb on the 5' RACE reads, yielding one entry per CDR3 protein. The sample holds about 800,000 distinct CDR3 sequences, roughly 46% seen once. The sample taken for sequencing was blood. These receptors were collected from an elderly man in good health.

V gene TRBV6-2 or TRBV6-3 combines with J gene TRBJ1-1; D is undetermined. The V end was cut by 7 bases, the J end by 4 bases, with 13 bases between. There are 13 residues in the CDR3. Germline-derived CDR1 and CDR2 are MNHEY and SVGEGT. The CDR3 DNA reads TGTGCCAGCAATCGTGGCAGGAGCACTGAAGCTTTCTTT. Translation gives CASNRGRSTEAFF.

This clonotype was found a few times. The chain carries TRBV5-1 and TRBJ2-5, with D hard to call. V was trimmed by 3 bases and J by 4 bases, leaving 10 bases between them. The CDR3 runs to 13 residues. Germline loops: CDR1 SGHRS, CDR2 YFSETQ. The CDR3 DNA reads as TGCGCCAGCAGCTGGACCGTGGCAGAGACCCAGTACTTC. Translated, it gives CASSWTVAETQYF.

Comment on this clonotype: Sequence at one end of the junction differs from germline and may be a read error. The J gene is TRBJ1-2, the V gene TRBV7-3; a possible D gene is TRBD1 (6 bases). CDR3 length: 14 amino acids. Germline lookup yields CDR1 SGHTA and CDR2 FQGTGA. CDR3 region: CASSLFGGDYDYTF. CDR3 bases: TGTGCCAGCAGCTTATTCGGGGGCGACTATGACTACACCTTC.

The V call is TRBV12-3 or TRBV12-4, the J call TRBJ2-1; 8 positions match TRBD2. The CDR3 length is 17 residues. J was trimmed by 7 bases and V by 0 bases; bases with no gene match: 11. CDR3 nucleotides: TGTGCCAGCAGTTTAGCACTAGCGGCCCGTCTTATGAATGAGCAGTTCTTC. Protein product: CASSLALAARLMNEQFF.

The chain carries TRBV21-1 and TRBJ2-7; TRBD2, the D gene given by the table, was not confirmed from the DNA. TRBV21-1 is a recognized pseudogene. This CDR3 comprises 16 residues. CDR3 DNA: TGTGCCAGCAGCATTAGACTAGCGGGAGTGAGAGGCGAGCAGTACTTC. It specifies CASSIRLAGVRGEQYF.

This clonotype turned up a few times. One junction end disagrees with the germline gene, perhaps due to a read error. V is TRBV20-1 and J is TRBJ2-5, with a tentative D call TRBD2 (5 bases). The germline CDR1 and CDR2 sequences are DFQATT and SNEGSKA (reference sequence). CDR3 size: 13 residues. Here the CDR3 reads CSASKQSQETQYF. The CDR3 DNA is TGTAGTGCTAGCAAACAGTCCCAAGAGACCCAGTACTTC.

This sequence joins TRBV7-9 and TRBJ1-2, with TRBD1 identical over 8 bases. The V segment lost 5 bases and the J segment 6 bases; nucleotides outside the gene matches: 8. This CDR3 contains 14 residues. Germline CDR1 reads SEHNR; CDR2 reads FQNEAQ (reference sequence). The CDR3 nucleotides are TGTGCCAGCAGCGAAGGACAGGGAAACAATGGCTACACCTTC. It codes for CASSEGQGNNGYTF.

CDR3 in DNA: TGTGCCAGTCGGTCCGGGACAGGGAACTCCTACGAGCAGTACTTC. It codes for CASRSGTGNSYEQYF. The chain joins TRBV6-2 or TRBV6-3 to TRBJ2-4; 9 positions agree with TRBD1. The tail of the sequence fits TRBJ2-7 better, so the J call may be wrong. Germline V CDR1 and CDR2: MNHEY, SVGEGT. The CDR3 sequence is 15 residues long.

The chain uses TRBV12-3 or TRBV12-4 and TRBJ2-3; D call uncertain. V gave up 7 bases and J gave up 6 bases, with 8 bases separating them. The CDR3 sequence is 11 residues long. The CDR3 protein is CASTRLDTQYF. As DNA, the CDR3 is TGTGCCAGCACCCGATTGGATACGCAGTATTTT.

This clonotype was seen a handful of times. The chain is built from TRBV20-1 and TRBJ2-7, with D tentatively TRBD2 (6 bases). Germline V gives CDR1 DFQATT, CDR2 SNEGSKA (reference sequence). This CDR3 has 17 residues. V lost 0 bases and J 2 bases, leaving 20 bases between the germline ends. CDR3 coding DNA: TGCAGTGCTAGAGATATATTGGAGCGGGTATCCGCCTACGAGCAGTACTTC. Protein product: CSARDILERVSAYEQYF.

This sequence joins TRBV20-1 and TRBJ2-1; 11 bases line up with TRBD2. The germline CDR1 and CDR2 sequences are DFQATT and SNEGSKA (reference sequence). The CDR3 consists of 15 residues. J was trimmed by 8 bases and V by 6 bases; bases with no gene match: 12. The CDR3 here is CSATPGTSGVYEQFF. The DNA of the CDR3 is TGCAGTGCGACCCCCGGGACTAGCGGTGTGTATGAGCAGTTCTTC.

The V call is TRBV13, the J call TRBJ2-7; 7 positions match TRBD2. Trimming took 5 bases from V and 7 from J; bases not matched to a gene: 11. The CDR3 extends over 14 amino acids. CDR1 is PRHDT and CDR2 is FYEKMQ in the germline V gene (reference sequence). The CDR3 DNA reads as TGTGCCAGCAGCCTCCGTCGACTAGCTGGGGAGCAGTACTTC. Its translation: CASSLRRLAGEQYF.

The chain has TRBV13 and TRBJ1-5; no clear D. This CDR3 is 13 amino acids long. CDR1 is PRHDT, CDR2 FYEKMQ, per germline (reference sequence). V lost 0 bases to trimming and J lost 9 bases, with 9 bases between them. Here the CDR3 reads CASSLGRSPPQHF. The DNA of the CDR3 is TGTGCCAGCAGCTTAGGTCGGAGCCCGCCCCAGCATTTT.